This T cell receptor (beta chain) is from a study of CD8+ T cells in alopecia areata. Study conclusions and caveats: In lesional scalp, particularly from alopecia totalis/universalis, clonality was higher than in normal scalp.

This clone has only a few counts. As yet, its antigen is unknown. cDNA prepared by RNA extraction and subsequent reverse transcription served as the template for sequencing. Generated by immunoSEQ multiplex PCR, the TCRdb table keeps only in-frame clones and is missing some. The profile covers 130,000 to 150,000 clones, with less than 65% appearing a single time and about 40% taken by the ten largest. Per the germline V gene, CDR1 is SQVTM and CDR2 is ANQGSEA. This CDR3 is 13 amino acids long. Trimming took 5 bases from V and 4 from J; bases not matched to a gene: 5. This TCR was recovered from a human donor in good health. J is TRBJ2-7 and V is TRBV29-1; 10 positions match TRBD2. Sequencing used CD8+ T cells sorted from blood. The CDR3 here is CSVWTSGAYEQYF. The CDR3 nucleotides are TGCAGCGTTTGGACTAGCGGAGCGTACGAGCAGTACTTC.